Below are 29 T cell receptor beta chains sequenced from a single sample in a study of T cell changes during pregnancy in multiple sclerosis. Sequencing used immunoSEQ multiplex PCR; TCRdb keeps in-frame clones, though not all of them. The table has 65,000 to 75,000 clones, roughly 92% seen once. The material was peripheral blood, obtained after pregnancy. These receptors were obtained from a female donor in good health, enrolled as a control in a pregnancy study.

The chain employs TRBV9 and TRBJ2-7, with D possibly TRBD2 on 7 matching bases. Trimming cost V 3 bases and J 1 base, with 11 bases left between them. CDR1 is SGDLS, CDR2 YYNGEE, per germline. This CDR3 is built from 14 residues. The CDR3 sequence is CASSAAGHSYEQYF. As DNA, the CDR3 is TGTGCCAGCAGCGCAGCGGGACATTCCTACGAGCAGTACTTC. Full variable domain (outside the CDR3, taken from reference TRBV9 and TRBJ2-7): DSGVTQTPKHLITATGQRVTLRCSPRSGDLSVYWYQQSLDQGLQFLIQYYNGEERAKGNILERFSAQQFPDLHSELNLSSLELGDSALYFCASSAAGHSYEQYFGPGTRLTVT.

This chain connects TRBV5-1 to TRBJ2-3; 10 bases align to TRBD1. The CDR3 runs to 16 residues. After removal of 3 bases from V and 2 bases from J, the junction contained 6 bases not matched to a gene. Germline values: CDR1 SGHRS, CDR2 YFSETQ. CDR3 loop: CASSSRDRGYTDTQYF. DNA for the CDR3: TGCGCCAGCAGCTCCCGGGACAGGGGCTACACAGATACGCAGTATTTT.

This clone was counted only a few times. V and J are TRBV2 and TRBJ1-6; no clear D gene. Trimming pared 11 bases from V and 0 bases from J, leaving 11 bases between. Germline V lookup: CDR1 SNHLY, CDR2 FYNNEI. CDR3 size: 14 residues. CDR3 residues: CAGPFLSYNSPLHF. The CDR3 DNA reads TGTGCCGGGCCCTTTCTCTCCTATAATTCACCCCTCCACTTT. The whole variable domain, filled in from reference TRBV2 and TRBJ1-6, reads EPEVTQTPSHQVTQMGQEVILRCVPISNHLYFYWYRQILGQKVEFLVSFYNNEISEKSEIFDDQFSVERPDGSNFTLKIRSTKLEDSAMYFCAGPFLSYNSPLHFGNGTRLTVT.

The rearrangement links TRBV28 to TRBJ2-7, with unresolved D. The length of the CDR3 is 12 residues. V lost 2 bases, J lost 10 bases, and 12 bases lay in between. Germline CDR1 MDHEN, CDR2 SYDVKM. Written as DNA, the CDR3 is TGTGCCAGCAGTTTAGATGAGCAGGTACAGTACTTC. This translates into CASSLDEQVQYF.

This chain connects TRBV30 to TRBJ2-2, with unresolved D. CDR1 is GTSNPN and CDR2 is SVGIG in the germline V gene (reference sequence). CDR3 length equals 13 residues. Between the trimmed V and J ends, which lost 4 bases and 7 bases, there was a span of 13 bases. The CDR3 region is CAWNPFSIGELFF. The CDR3 nucleotides read TGTGCCTGGAACCCATTTTCTATCGGGGAGCTGTTTTTT.

J is TRBJ1-1 and V is TRBV19, with TRBD1 as a possible D gene (5 bases). The germline V and J ends were trimmed by 1 base and 2 bases, with 8 bases remaining between them. Germline values: CDR1 LNHDA, CDR2 SQIVND (reference sequence). The CDR3 is made up of 14 amino acids. This CDR3 reads CASSIGTLNTEAFF. CDR3 in DNA: TGTGCCAGTAGTATAGGGACACTTAACACTGAAGCTTTCTTT.

This chain joins TRBV6-5 and TRBJ1-1; 10 bases match TRBD1. The trim removed 7 bases at V and 1 base at J, leaving 3 bases unmatched. Looked up from germline, CDR1 is MNHEY and CDR2 is SVGAGI. The CDR3 covers 14 residues. DNA for the CDR3: TGTGCCAGCATTAGGACAGGGGGGAACACTGAAGCTTTCTTT. Residues: CASIRTGGNTEAFF.

This chain joins TRBV6-5 and TRBJ2-1; 13 bases are shared with TRBD2. CDR1 and CDR2 (germline): MNHEY, SVGAGI. CDR3 length: 15 amino acids. The junction had 9 bases not matched to a gene; V was cut back by 7 bases and J by 9 bases. CDR3 sequence (DNA): TGTGCCAGCACCTGGACTAGCGGGAGCGGGGGTGAGCAGTTCTTC. Translated, it gives CASTWTSGSGGEQFF.

This clone has a handful of counts. The chain carries TRBV2 and TRBJ1-1; D unresolved. The length of the CDR3 is 13 residues. V lost 3 bases and J 3 bases, leaving 8 bases between the germline ends. The germline CDR1 and CDR2 sequences are SNHLY and FYNNEI. The CDR3 sequence: CASSEQRYTEAFF. The CDR3 DNA follows: TGTGCCAGCAGTGAGCAGAGGTACACTGAAGCTTTCTTT.

V gene TRBV5-1 combines with J gene TRBJ2-1; D possibly corresponds to TRBD2 (5 bases). Deletions cut 0 bases from V and 6 bases from J, with 22 bases between. Germline-derived CDR1 and CDR2 are SGHRS and YFSETQ. This CDR3 has 18 amino acids. The CDR3 DNA is TGCGCCAGCAGCTTGGTAATCAGCAATAGGAGGTCGGTCAATGAGCAGTTCTTC. This gives the protein CASSLVISNRRSVNEQFF.

V usage is TRBV5-5 and J usage is TRBJ1-5, with D possibly TRBD1 on 6 matching bases. The length of the CDR3 is 17 residues. Trimming pared 4 bases from V and 4 bases from J, leaving 21 bases between. Germline values: CDR1 SGHKS, CDR2 YYEKEE (reference sequence). CDR3 in amino acids: CASSPSGTGSLNQPQHF. The CDR3, as DNA: TGTGCCAGCAGCCCCTCAGGCACAGGGTCTTTGAATCAGCCCCAGCATTTT.

In its sample, this clone was seen once. This chain joins TRBV18 and TRBJ2-1; 9 nucleotides align to TRBD2. The CDR3 runs 15 residues. The germline V gene encodes CDR1 KGHSH and CDR2 LQKENI. Unmatched junction bases numbered 0, after V lost 1 base and J lost 2 bases. The CDR3 DNA follows: TGTGCCAGCTCACCACTAGCGGGAGCCTACAATGAGCAGTTCTTC. Translating it yields CASSPLAGAYNEQFF. Full variable domain (outside the CDR3, taken from reference TRBV18 and TRBJ2-1): NAGVMQNPRHLVRRRGQEARLRCSPMKGHSHVYWYRQLPEEGLKFMVYLQKENIIDESGMPKERFSAEFPKEGPSILRIQQVVRGDSAAYFCASSPLAGAYNEQFFGPGTRLTVL.

The chain combines TRBV30 with TRBJ2-1, with a tentative D call TRBD2 (5 bases). In germline, CDR1 is GTSNPN, CDR2 SVGIG (reference sequence). Deletions cut 2 bases from V and 3 bases from J, with 8 bases between. CDR3 length: 13 amino acids. The CDR3 here is CAWSLRVYNEQFF. CDR3 nucleotides: TGTGCCTGGAGTTTGCGGGTCTACAATGAGCAGTTCTTC.

The chain has TRBV2 and TRBJ2-2; 9 nucleotides align to TRBD1. This CDR3 is 19 amino acids long. From germline, CDR1 is SNHLY and CDR2 FYNNEI. Trimming removed 11 bases from V and 4 bases from J; junction bases left unmatched: 23. The CDR3 region is CAWPGSGDRDLLGTGELFF. In DNA, the CDR3 is TGTGCCTGGCCAGGGAGTGGGGACAGGGACCTCCTCGGCACCGGGGAGCTGTTTTTT.

This clone was observed a few times. The chain has TRBV27 and TRBJ1-2; no reliable D call. The ends were cut back, 4 bases at V and 9 bases at J, with 15 bases in the middle. The length of the CDR3 is 13 residues. From germline, CDR1 is MNHEY and CDR2 SMNVEV (reference sequence). CDR3 DNA sequence: TGTGCCAGCAGTTCTGGAGGGAGAGGGAGCTACACCTTC. The encoded protein is CASSSGGRGSYTF.

V is TRBV19 and J is TRBJ2-7, with D maybe TRBD2 (5 bases). V was cut by 5 bases and J by 1 base, with 12 bases left in between. This CDR3 comprises 14 residues. From germline, CDR1 is LNHDA and CDR2 SQIVND (reference sequence). The CDR3 DNA is TGTGCCAGTAGTGTCGGGGTTGGGTCCTACGAGCAGTACTTC. As protein: CASSVGVGSYEQYF.

The chain links TRBV2 to TRBJ1-1, with D perhaps TRBD1 (5 bases). Trimming took 5 bases from V and 1 from J, leaving 11 bases between them. The CDR3 totals 14 residues. Germline values: CDR1 SNHLY, CDR2 FYNNEI. In DNA, the CDR3 is TGTGCCAGCAGTCCCCAGGGTTGGAACACTGAAGCTTTCTTT. Encoded protein: CASSPQGWNTEAFF.

The gene calls are TRBV5-1 and TRBJ2-5; 16 bases agree with TRBD2. V shed 4 bases and J 5 bases; nucleotides not matched to a gene: 8. The CDR3 is made up of 17 amino acids. Germline loops: CDR1 SGHRS, CDR2 YFSETQ. CDR3 coding DNA: TGCGCCAGCAGCCAGGGACTAGCGGGGGGGCCGGGGGAGACCCAGTACTTC. Protein product: CASSQGLAGGPGETQYF.

The chain joins TRBV19 to TRBJ2-2; perhaps TRBD1 as D (6 bases). V was trimmed by 5 bases and J by 0 bases, leaving 13 bases between them. Per germline, CDR1 LNHDA and CDR2 SQIVND (reference sequence). CDR3 length: 16 residues. The CDR3 here is CASSAGRTANTGELFF. CDR3 coding DNA: TGTGCCAGTAGTGCCGGACGGACAGCGAACACCGGGGAGCTGTTTTTT.

This chain connects TRBV4-1 to TRBJ1-2; 9 bases map to TRBD1. Germline values: CDR1 MGHRA, CDR2 YSYEKL. This CDR3 region has 15 residues. V dropped 4 bases and J dropped 7; count of bases not matched to a gene: 10. For the CDR3, the DNA is TGCGCCAGCAGCCGTCAACAGGGGGCGCATGGTGGCTACACCTTC. Translated: CASSRQQGAHGGYTF.

The V and J genes are TRBV29-1 and TRBJ1-5; D may be TRBD1 (6 bases). The CDR3 loop spans 15 amino acids. Trimming shortened V by 6 bases and J by 5 bases, and 20 bases separated the two germline ends. In germline, CDR1 is SQVTM, CDR2 ANQGSEA. The CDR3 sequence is CSVIQGAVDDQPQHF. CDR3 bases: TGCAGCGTGATACAGGGAGCCGTGGACGATCAGCCCCAGCATTTT. Based on the CDR3 plus reference TRBV29-1 and TRBJ1-5, the full variable domain is SAVISQKPSRDICQRGTSLTIQCQVDSQVTMMFWYRQQPGQSLTLIATANQGSEATYESGFVIDKFPISRPNLTFSTLTVSNMSPEDSSIYLCSVIQGAVDDQPQHFGDGTRLSIL.

The V call is TRBV19, the J call TRBJ1-2; 9 positions agree with TRBD1. Losses at the gene ends were 6 bases for V and 2 bases for J; bases not matched to a gene: 16. This CDR3 comprises 18 residues. From germline, CDR1 is LNHDA and CDR2 SQIVND (reference sequence). This chain's CDR3 is CASRDPTEGTGPNYGYTF. The CDR3 bases are TGTGCCAGTAGGGACCCGACCGAAGGGACAGGGCCAAACTATGGCTACACCTTC.

The V call is TRBV5-1, the J call TRBJ2-3; 11 positions agree with TRBD2. The length of the CDR3 is 16 residues. CDR1 is SGHRS and CDR2 is YFSETQ in the germline V gene. The V and J ends lost 3 bases and 5 bases, in that order; junction bases with no gene match: 8. The CDR3 sequence is CASSSHSGRGGDTQYF. Written as DNA, the CDR3 is TGCGCCAGCAGCTCCCATAGCGGGAGGGGGGGAGATACGCAGTATTTT.

This chain links TRBV28 with TRBJ2-7; D not certain. The germline gives CDR1 MDHEN, CDR2 SYDVKM. This CDR3 is built from 12 residues. V was trimmed by 5 bases and J by 1 base, leaving 6 bases between them. The CDR3 DNA sequence: TGTGCCAGCAGTCCCTCGTCCTACGAGCAGTACTTC. As protein: CASSPSSYEQYF.

The V gene is TRBV11-2, the J gene TRBJ2-4, with 7 bases matching TRBD2. V was clipped by 0 bases and J by 4 bases; unmatched bases: 3. The CDR3 length is 15 residues. From germline, CDR1 is SGHAT and CDR2 FQNNGV. The CDR3, as DNA: TGTGCCAGCAGCTTAGAGAAGCGGGGTAAAAACATTCAGTACTTC. It codes for CASSLEKRGKNIQYF.

This clone was picked up one time. The rearrangement links TRBV4-3 to TRBJ2-5; 9 nucleotides align to TRBD1. The assigned J gene may be wrong: the sequence end matches TRBJ2-7 better. This CDR3 has 15 amino acids. Germline V gives CDR1 LGHNA, CDR2 YSLEER. CDR3 residues: CASSRRGQGGYEQYF. Here the CDR3 DNA reads TGCGCCAGCAGCCGGAGGGGACAGGGTGGGTACGAGCAGTACTTC.

The gene calls are TRBV7-2 and TRBJ2-7; D remains unclear. In germline, CDR1 is SGHTA, CDR2 FQGNSA. This CDR3 spans 13 amino acids. V lost 1 base and J lost 3, with 7 bases in between. CDR3: CASSLDGGYEQYF. Written as DNA, the CDR3 is TGTGCCAGCAGCTTAGACGGCGGCTACGAGCAGTACTTC.

The J gene is TRBJ2-5, the V gene TRBV6-6, with a possible D match to TRBD2 (6 bases). Looked up from germline, CDR1 is MNHNY and CDR2 is SVGAGI (reference sequence). Trimming took off 7 bases at V and 2 bases at J, with 11 bases between the two ends. The CDR3 sequence is 13 residues long. CDR3: CASTSGTQETQYF. The CDR3 DNA sequence: TGTGCCAGCACCTCGGGGACTCAAGAGACCCAGTACTTC.

This clone was detected only once. The chain combines TRBV5-4 with TRBJ2-1, with D possibly TRBD1 on 5 matching bases. Trimming removed 1 base from V and 4 bases from J, with 9 bases in between. CDR1 is SGHNT, CDR2 YYREEE, per germline (reference sequence). The CDR3 is 14 amino acids. CDR3 in DNA: TGTGCCAGCAGCTTGCAACGACAGTACAATGAGCAGTTCTTC. It encodes CASSLQRQYNEQFF.